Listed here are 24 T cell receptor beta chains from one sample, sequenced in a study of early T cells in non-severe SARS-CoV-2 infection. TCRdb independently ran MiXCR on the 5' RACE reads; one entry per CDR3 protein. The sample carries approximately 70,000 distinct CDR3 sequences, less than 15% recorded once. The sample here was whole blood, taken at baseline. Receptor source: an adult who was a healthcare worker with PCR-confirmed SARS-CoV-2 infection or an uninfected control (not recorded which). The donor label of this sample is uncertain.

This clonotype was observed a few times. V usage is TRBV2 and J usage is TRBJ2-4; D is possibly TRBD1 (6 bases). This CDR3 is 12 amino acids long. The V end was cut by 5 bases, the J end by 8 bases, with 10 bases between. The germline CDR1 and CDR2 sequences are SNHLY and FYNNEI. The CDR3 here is CASSQGRDIQYF. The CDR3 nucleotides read TGTGCCAGCAGTCAGGGGAGAGACATTCAGTACTTC. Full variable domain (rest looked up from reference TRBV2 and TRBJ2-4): EPEVTQTPSHQVTQMGQEVILRCVPISNHLYFYWYRQILGQKVEFLVSFYNNEISEKSEIFDDQFSVERPDGSNFTLKIRSTKLEDSAMYFCASSQGRDIQYFGAGTRLSVL.

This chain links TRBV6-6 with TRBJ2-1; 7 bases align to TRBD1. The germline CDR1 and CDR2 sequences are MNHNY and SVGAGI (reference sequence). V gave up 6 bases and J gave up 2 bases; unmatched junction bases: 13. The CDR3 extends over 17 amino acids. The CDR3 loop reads CASRQTGLDRAYNEQFF. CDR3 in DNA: TGTGCCAGCAGACAGACAGGTCTTGACAGGGCCTACAATGAGCAGTTCTTC.

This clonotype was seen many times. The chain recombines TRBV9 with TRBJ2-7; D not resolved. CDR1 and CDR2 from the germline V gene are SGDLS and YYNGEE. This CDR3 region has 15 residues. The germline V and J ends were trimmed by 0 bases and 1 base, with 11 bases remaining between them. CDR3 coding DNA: TGTGCCAGCAGCGTAGGCTACCCGGAGTCCTACGAGCAGTACTTC. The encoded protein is CASSVGYPESYEQYF.

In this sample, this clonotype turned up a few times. The CDR3 DNA is TGTGCCAGCAGTAGCCTAGCGGGGGCCAACACCGGGGAGCTGTTTTTT. Translated: CASSSLAGANTGELFF. The rearrangement uses TRBV25-1 and TRBJ2-2; 10 nucleotides align to TRBD2. The CDR3 has 16 residues. Germline-derived CDR1 and CDR2 are MGHDK and SYGVNS. J was trimmed by 2 bases and V by 5 bases; bases with no gene match: 5. The whole variable domain, filled in from reference TRBV25-1 and TRBJ2-2, reads EADIYQTPRYLVIGTGKKITLECSQTMGHDKMYWYQQDPGMELHLIHYSYGVNSTEKGDLSSESTVSRIRTEHFPLTLESARPSHTSQYLCASSSLAGANTGELFFGEGSRLTVL.

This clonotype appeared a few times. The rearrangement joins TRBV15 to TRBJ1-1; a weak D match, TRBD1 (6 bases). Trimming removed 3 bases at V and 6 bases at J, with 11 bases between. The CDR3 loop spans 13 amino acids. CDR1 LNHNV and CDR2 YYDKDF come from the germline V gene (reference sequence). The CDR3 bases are TGTGCCACCAGCAGGCCGGCAGGGGCTGAAGCTTTCTTT. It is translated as CATSRPAGAEAFF.

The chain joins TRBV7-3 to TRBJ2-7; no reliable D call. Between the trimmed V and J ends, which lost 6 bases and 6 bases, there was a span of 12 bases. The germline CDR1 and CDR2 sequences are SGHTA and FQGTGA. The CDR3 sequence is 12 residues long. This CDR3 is CASSSGESEQYF. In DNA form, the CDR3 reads TGTGCCAGCAGTTCTGGCGAATCCGAGCAGTACTTC.

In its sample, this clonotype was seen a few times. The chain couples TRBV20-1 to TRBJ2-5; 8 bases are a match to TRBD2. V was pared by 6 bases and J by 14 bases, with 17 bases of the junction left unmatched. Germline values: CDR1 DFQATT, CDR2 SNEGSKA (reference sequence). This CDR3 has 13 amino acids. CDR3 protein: CSAAPGGSESNYF. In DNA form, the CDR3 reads TGCAGTGCCGCCCCGGGAGGGAGCGAAAGTAACTACTTC.

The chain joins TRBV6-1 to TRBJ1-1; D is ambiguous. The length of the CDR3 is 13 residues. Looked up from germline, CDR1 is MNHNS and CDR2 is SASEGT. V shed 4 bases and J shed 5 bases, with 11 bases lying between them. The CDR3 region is CASSAERGTEAFF. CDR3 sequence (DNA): TGTGCCAGCAGTGCTGAAAGAGGGACTGAAGCTTTCTTT.

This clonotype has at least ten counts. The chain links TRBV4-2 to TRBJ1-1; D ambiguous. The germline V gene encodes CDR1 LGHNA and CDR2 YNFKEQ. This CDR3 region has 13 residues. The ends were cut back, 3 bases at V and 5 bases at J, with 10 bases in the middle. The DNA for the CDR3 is TGTGCCAGCAGCCATCCCCTTAAGACTGAAGCTTTCTTT. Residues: CASSHPLKTEAFF.

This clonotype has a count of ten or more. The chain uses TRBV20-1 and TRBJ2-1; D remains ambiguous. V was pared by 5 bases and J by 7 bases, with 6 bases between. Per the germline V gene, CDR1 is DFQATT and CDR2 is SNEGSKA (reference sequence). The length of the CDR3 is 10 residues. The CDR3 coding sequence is TGCAGTGCTTACTTAAATGAGCAGTTCTTC. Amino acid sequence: CSAYLNEQFF.

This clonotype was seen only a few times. The CDR3 protein is CASSVAPRQETQYF. The CDR3 DNA follows: TGTGCCAGCAGCGTAGCACCCCGCCAAGAGACCCAGTACTTC. V is TRBV9 and J is TRBJ2-5; D is uncertain. This CDR3 region has 14 residues. Germline loops: CDR1 SGDLS, CDR2 YYNGEE. The V end was cut by 0 bases, the J end by 1 base, with 7 bases between.

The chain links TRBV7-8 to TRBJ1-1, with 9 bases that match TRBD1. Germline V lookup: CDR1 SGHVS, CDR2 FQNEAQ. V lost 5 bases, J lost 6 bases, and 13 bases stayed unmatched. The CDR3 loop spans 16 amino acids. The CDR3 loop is CASSRMAGTGMAEAFF. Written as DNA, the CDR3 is TGTGCCAGCAGCCGTATGGCGGGGACAGGGATGGCTGAAGCTTTCTTT.

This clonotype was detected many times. CDR3 nucleotide sequence: TGTGCCAGCAGTTTTTGGGGCCCCCCCACCGGGGAGCTGTTTTTT. It codes for CASSFWGPPTGELFF. This chain connects TRBV12-3 or TRBV12-4 to TRBJ2-2; possible D gene TRBD1, 5 bases. The CDR3 runs to 15 residues. Trimming shortened V by 3 bases and J by 4 bases, and 12 bases separated the two germline ends.

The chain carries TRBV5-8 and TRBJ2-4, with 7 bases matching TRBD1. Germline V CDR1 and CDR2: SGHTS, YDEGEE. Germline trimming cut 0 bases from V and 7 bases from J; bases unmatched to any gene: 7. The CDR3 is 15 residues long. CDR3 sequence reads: CASSLAPSRGNIQYF. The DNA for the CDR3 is TGTGCCAGCAGCTTGGCTCCCTCCAGGGGGAACATTCAGTACTTC.

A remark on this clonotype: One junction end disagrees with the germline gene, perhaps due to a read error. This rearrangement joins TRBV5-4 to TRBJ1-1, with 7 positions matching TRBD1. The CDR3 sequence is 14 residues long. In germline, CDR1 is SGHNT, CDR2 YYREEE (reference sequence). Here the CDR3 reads CASSLGGQNIEAFF. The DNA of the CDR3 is TGTGCCAGCAGCTTGGGGGGACAGAACATTGAAGCTTTCTTT.

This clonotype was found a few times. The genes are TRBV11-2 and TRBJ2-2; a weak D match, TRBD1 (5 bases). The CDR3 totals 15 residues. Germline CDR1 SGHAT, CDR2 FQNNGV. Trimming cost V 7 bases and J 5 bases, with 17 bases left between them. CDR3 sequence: CASMSAQGITGELFF. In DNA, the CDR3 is TGTGCCAGCATGTCCGCCCAGGGAATAACCGGGGAGCTGTTTTTT. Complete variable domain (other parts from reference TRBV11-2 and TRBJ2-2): EAGVAQSPRYKIIEKRQSVAFWCNPISGHATLYWYQQILGQGPKLLIQFQNNGVVDDSQLPKDRFSAERLKGVDSTLKIQPAKLEDSAVYLCASMSAQGITGELFFGEGSRLTVL.

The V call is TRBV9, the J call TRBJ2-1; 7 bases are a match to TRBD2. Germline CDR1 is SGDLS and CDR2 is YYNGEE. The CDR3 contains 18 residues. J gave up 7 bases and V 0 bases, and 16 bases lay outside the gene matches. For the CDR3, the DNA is TGTGCCAGCAGCGTAGCACTGACTTTCGGCGGGAGCAGAAATGAGCAGTTCTTC. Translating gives CASSVALTFGGSRNEQFF.

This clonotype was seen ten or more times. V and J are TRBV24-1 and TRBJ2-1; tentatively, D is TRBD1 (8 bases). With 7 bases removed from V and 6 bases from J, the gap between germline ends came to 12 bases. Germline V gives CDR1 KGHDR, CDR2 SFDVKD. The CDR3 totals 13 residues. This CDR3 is CATRQGEGNEQFF. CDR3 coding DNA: TGTGCCACCAGACAGGGGGAGGGCAATGAGCAGTTCTTC.

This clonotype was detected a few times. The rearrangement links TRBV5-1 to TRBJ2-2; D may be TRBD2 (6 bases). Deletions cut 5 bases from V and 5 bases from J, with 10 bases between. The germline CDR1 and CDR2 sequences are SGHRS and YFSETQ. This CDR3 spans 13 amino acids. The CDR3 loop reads CASRPTSTGELFF. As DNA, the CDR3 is TGCGCCAGCAGGCCGACTAGTACCGGGGAGCTGTTTTTT. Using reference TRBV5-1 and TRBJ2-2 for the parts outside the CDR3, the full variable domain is KAGVTQTPRYLIKTRGQQVTLSCSPISGHRSVSWYQQTPGQGLQFLFEYFSETQRNKGNFPGRFSGRQFSNSRSEMNVSTLELGDSALYLCASRPTSTGELFFGEGSRLTVL.

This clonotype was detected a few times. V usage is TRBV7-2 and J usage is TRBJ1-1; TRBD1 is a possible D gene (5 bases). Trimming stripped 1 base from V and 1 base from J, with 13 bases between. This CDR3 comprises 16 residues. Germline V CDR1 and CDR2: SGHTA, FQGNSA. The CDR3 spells CASSLVMGRGNTEAFF. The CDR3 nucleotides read TGTGCCAGCAGCTTAGTAATGGGGCGCGGGAACACTGAAGCTTTCTTT.

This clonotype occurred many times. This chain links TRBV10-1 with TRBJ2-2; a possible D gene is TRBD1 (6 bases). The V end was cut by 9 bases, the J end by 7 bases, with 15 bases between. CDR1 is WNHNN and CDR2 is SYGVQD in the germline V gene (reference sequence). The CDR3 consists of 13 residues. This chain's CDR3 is CASSRRGYGELFF. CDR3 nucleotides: TGCGCCAGTTCCCGCAGGGGCTACGGGGAGCTGTTTTTT.

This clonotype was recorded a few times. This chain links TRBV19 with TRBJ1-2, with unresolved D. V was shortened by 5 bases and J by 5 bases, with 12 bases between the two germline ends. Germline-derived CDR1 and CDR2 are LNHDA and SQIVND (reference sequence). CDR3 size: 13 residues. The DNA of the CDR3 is TGTGCCAGTAGTTCTGACGGAGGGTATGGCTACACCTTC. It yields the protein CASSSDGGYGYTF.

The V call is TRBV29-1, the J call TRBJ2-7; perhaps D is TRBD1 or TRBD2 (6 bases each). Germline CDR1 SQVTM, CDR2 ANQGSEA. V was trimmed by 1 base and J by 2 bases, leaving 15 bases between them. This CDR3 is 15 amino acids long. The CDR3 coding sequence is TGCAGCGTTGAAGTTGGGAGGACAGCTCCCTACGAGCAGTACTTC. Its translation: CSVEVGRTAPYEQYF.

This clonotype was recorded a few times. In DNA, the CDR3 is TGTGCCAGCAGTCTCTTTCGAAGGGACACTGAAGCTTTCTTT. It is translated as CASSLFRRDTEAFF. V and J are TRBV27 and TRBJ1-1; the D is unclear. The length of the CDR3 is 14 residues. Trimming took 5 bases from V and 3 from J, leaving 13 bases between them. The germline V gene encodes CDR1 MNHEY and CDR2 SMNVEV (reference sequence).